The next 14 T cell receptor beta chains were all read from a single sample in a study of blood T cells in healthy people across ages. The authors ran a second PCR of about 6 to 11 cycles using a sample-barcoded 5' primer and a J-beta primer mix. TCRdb processed the 5' RACE reads anew with MiXCR; each CDR3 protein has one entry. Altogether 650,000 to 900,000 distinct CDR3 sequences are present, approximately 59% being singletons, with the ten largest covering about a quarter. The specimen was blood. These receptors all come from a young man in good health.

The chain has TRBV27 and TRBJ2-5; D is possibly TRBD2 (6 bases). V lost 5 bases and J lost 2, with 15 bases in between. Germline lookup yields CDR1 MNHEY and CDR2 SMNVEV (reference sequence). This CDR3 spans 15 amino acids. This CDR3 reads CASSPRAGWQETQYF. DNA of the CDR3: TGTGCCAGCAGTCCCCGAGCGGGTTGGCAAGAGACCCAGTACTTC.

This clonotype appeared a few times. The chain recombines TRBV11-1 with TRBJ2-1, with 9 bases lining up with TRBD1. CDR1 is SGHAT, CDR2 FQDESV, per germline (reference sequence). CDR3 length equals 15 residues. J was trimmed by 5 bases and V by 3 bases; bases with no gene match: 5. The CDR3 region is CASSFGTGRHNEQFF. As DNA, the CDR3 is TGTGCCAGCAGCTTCGGGACAGGGAGGCACAATGAGCAGTTCTTC.

The rearrangement joins TRBV9 to TRBJ2-2, with D tentatively TRBD2 (7 bases). Trimming cost V 0 bases and J 6 bases, with 12 bases left between them. The CDR3 is made up of 15 amino acids. CDR1 SGDLS and CDR2 YYNGEE come from the germline V gene. CDR3 sequence: CASSVGGGHAGELFF. For the CDR3, the DNA is TGTGCCAGCAGCGTAGGGGGGGGGCATGCCGGGGAGCTGTTTTTT.

The CDR3 here is CTPGPDRGSYEQYF. The DNA of the CDR3 is TGCACCCCGGGCCCGGACAGGGGATCCTACGAGCAGTACTTC. The chain recombines TRBV29-1 with TRBJ2-7; TRBD1 matches 9 bases. CDR3 length: 14 amino acids. CDR1 and CDR2 from the germline V gene are SQVTM and ANQGSEA.

The chain joins TRBV5-1 to TRBJ2-1; 9 bases map to TRBD1. Germline V gene lookup returns CDR1 SGHRS and CDR2 YFSETQ. The V gene end was trimmed by 7 bases and the J gene end by 7 bases; junction bases not matched to a gene: 9. The CDR3 is made up of 14 amino acids. This chain's CDR3 is CASGSGQGLNEQFF. The CDR3 region has the DNA TGCGCCAGCGGATCGGGACAGGGCTTAAATGAGCAGTTCTTC. Complete variable domain (other parts from reference TRBV5-1 and TRBJ2-1): KAGVTQTPRYLIKTRGQQVTLSCSPISGHRSVSWYQQTPGQGLQFLFEYFSETQRNKGNFPGRFSGRQFSNSRSEMNVSTLELGDSALYLCASGSGQGLNEQFFGPGTRLTVL.

This chain uses TRBV6-1 with TRBJ2-1; 10 bases are shared with TRBD1. The CDR3 is 15 amino acids. V lost 3 bases to trimming and J lost 6 bases; unmatched junction nucleotides: 5. CDR1 and CDR2 from the germline V gene are MNHNS and SASEGT. The DNA of the CDR3 is TGTGCCAGCAGTGAGGACAGGGGGAGACGCAATGAGCAGTTCTTC. Translation gives CASSEDRGRRNEQFF.

This chain connects TRBV10-3 to TRBJ2-7; D gene unclear. The CDR3 has 13 residues. Germline V CDR1 and CDR2: ENHRY, SYGVKD. V was clipped by 10 bases and J by 7 bases, with 20 bases between them. The CDR3: CATVSRANNEQYF. The CDR3 coding sequence is TGTGCCACCGTCTCAAGGGCAAACAATGAGCAGTACTTC.

The rearrangement links TRBV9 to TRBJ2-1; 7 nucleotides match TRBD2. Germline V gene sequence: CDR1 SGDLS, CDR2 YYNGEE. Losses at the gene ends were 0 bases for V and 2 bases for J; bases not matched to a gene: 8. This CDR3 region has 17 residues. The CDR3 DNA sequence: TGTGCCAGCAGCGTAGGTTCGGCGGGGGACCCCTACAATGAGCAGTTCTTC. The encoded protein is CASSVGSAGDPYNEQFF.

The chain uses TRBV7-2 and TRBJ1-6; D remains unclear. Germline V gene sequence: CDR1 SGHTA, CDR2 FQGNSA. Trimming pared 2 bases from V and 2 bases from J, leaving 4 bases between. The CDR3 extends over 14 amino acids. The CDR3 spells CASSLWTYNSPLHF. DNA of the CDR3: TGTGCCAGCAGCTTATGGACCTATAATTCACCCCTCCACTTT.

The chain combines TRBV7-7 with TRBJ2-2, with 12 bases matching TRBD2. The germline gives CDR1 SSHAT, CDR2 FNYEAQ (reference sequence). The trim removed 5 bases at V and 6 bases at J, leaving 10 bases unmatched. The CDR3 runs to 17 residues. The CDR3 nucleotides are TGTGCCAGCAGCCCGCTGGCACTAGCGGGGGGCTCCGGGGAGCTGTTTTTT. Translating gives CASSPLALAGGSGELFF.

This clonotype has only one observation. V gene TRBV27 combines with J gene TRBJ2-7; D remains unclear. Looked up from germline, CDR1 is MNHEY and CDR2 is SMNVEV (reference sequence). The CDR3 extends over 11 amino acids. Trimming removed 1 base at V and 6 bases at J, with 4 bases between. The CDR3 reads CASSLFREQYF. The CDR3 nucleotides read TGTGCCAGCAGTTTATTCCGCGAGCAGTACTTC.

The chain joins TRBV12-3 or TRBV12-4 to TRBJ2-7; 11 nucleotides agree with TRBD1. This CDR3 spans 16 amino acids. V lost 5 bases and J lost 4; bases outside the gene matches: 10. CDR3 protein: CASSPQDRGLVYEQYF. For the CDR3, the DNA is TGTGCCAGCAGTCCACAGGACAGGGGGCTTGTTTACGAGCAGTACTTC.

This clonotype appeared a few times. The CDR3 sequence: CASSLWGDSGANVLTF. CDR3 in DNA: TGTGCCAGCAGCTTATGGGGGGACTCTGGGGCCAACGTCCTGACTTTC. This sequence joins TRBV7-9 and TRBJ2-6, with D tentatively TRBD2 (6 bases). The V and J ends lost 2 bases and 0 bases respectively, with 8 bases between them. The germline V gene encodes CDR1 SEHNR and CDR2 FQNEAQ (reference sequence). This CDR3 spans 16 amino acids.

The V call is TRBV4-3, the J call TRBJ2-7; D remains unclear. CDR3 length: 16 residues. Trimming left V 0 bases short and J 2 bases short, with 14 bases between. Germline CDR1 reads LGHNA; CDR2 reads YSLEER. The CDR3 loop reads CASSQDLDYSTYEQYF. The CDR3 bases are TGCGCCAGCAGCCAAGACTTGGATTACAGTACCTACGAGCAGTACTTC.